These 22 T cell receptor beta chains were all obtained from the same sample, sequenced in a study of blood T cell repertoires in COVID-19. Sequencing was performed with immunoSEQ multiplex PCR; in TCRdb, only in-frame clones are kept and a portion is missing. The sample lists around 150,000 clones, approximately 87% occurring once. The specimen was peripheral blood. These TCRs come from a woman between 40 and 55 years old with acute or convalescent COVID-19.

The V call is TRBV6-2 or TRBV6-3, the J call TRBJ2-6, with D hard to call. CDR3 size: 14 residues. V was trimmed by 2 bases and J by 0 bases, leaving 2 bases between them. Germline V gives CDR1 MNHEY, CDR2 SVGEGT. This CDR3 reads CASSYLSGANVLTF. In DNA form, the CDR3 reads TGTGCCAGCAGTTACCTCTCTGGGGCCAACGTCCTGACTTTC.

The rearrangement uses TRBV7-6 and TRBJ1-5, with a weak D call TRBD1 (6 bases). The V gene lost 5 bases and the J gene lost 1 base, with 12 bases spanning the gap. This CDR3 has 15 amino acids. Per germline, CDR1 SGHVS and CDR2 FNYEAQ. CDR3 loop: CASSLGTLSNQPQHF. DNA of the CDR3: TGTGCCAGCAGCCTCGGGACATTAAGCAATCAGCCCCAGCATTTT.

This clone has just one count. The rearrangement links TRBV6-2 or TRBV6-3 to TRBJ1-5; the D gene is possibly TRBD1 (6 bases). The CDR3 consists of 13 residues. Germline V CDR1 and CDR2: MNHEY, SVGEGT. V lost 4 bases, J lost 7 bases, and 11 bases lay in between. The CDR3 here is CASSSTGGQPQHF. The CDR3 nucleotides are TGTGCCAGCAGTTCGACAGGCGGCCAGCCCCAGCATTTT.

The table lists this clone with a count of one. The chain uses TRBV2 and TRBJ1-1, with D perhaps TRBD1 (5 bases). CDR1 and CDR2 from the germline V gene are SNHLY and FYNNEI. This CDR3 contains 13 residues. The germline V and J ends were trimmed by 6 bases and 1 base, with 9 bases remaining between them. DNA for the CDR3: TGTGCCAGCAGAGGACAAAAGAACACTGAAGCTTTCTTT. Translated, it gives CASRGQKNTEAFF.

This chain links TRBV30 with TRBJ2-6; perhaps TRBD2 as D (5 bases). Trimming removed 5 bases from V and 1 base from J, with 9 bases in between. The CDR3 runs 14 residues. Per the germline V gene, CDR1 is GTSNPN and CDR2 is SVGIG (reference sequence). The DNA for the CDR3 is TGTGCCTGGGGACTCGCGTCTGGGGCCAACGTCCTGACTTTC. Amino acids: CAWGLASGANVLTF.

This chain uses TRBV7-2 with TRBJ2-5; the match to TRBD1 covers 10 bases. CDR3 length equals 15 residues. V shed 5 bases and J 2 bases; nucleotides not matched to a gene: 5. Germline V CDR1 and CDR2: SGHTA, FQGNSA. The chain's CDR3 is CASSVRTGGQETQYF. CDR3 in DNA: TGTGCCAGCAGCGTGCGGACAGGGGGGCAAGAGACCCAGTACTTC.

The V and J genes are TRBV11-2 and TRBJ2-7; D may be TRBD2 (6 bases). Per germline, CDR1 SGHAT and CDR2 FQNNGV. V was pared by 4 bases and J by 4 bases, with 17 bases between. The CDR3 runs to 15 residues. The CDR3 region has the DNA TGTGCCAGCAGCTCTCGGGAGTCACCCAAATACGAGCAGTACTTC. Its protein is CASSSRESPKYEQYF.

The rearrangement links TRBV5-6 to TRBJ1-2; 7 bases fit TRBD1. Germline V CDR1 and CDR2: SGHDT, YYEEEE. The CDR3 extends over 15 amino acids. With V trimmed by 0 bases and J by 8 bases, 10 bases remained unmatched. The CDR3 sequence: CASSLVGRGITGYTF. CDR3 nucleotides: TGTGCCAGCAGCTTGGTGGGCAGGGGGATAACCGGCTACACCTTC.

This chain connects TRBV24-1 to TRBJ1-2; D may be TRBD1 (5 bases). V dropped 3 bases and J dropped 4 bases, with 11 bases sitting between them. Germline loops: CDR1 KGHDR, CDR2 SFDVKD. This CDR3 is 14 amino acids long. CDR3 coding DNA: TGTGCCACCAGTGATCAAGGACAAACCTATGGCTACACCTTC. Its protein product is CATSDQGQTYGYTF.

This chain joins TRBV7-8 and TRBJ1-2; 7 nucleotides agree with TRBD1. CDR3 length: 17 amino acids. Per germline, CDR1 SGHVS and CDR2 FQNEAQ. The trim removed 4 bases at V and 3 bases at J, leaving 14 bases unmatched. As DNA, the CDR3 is TGTGCCAGCAGCTACGGACAGGTCAATGTTTTGGACTATGGCTACACCTTC. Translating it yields CASSYGQVNVLDYGYTF.

CDR3 sequence: CASSQGQGRSGELFF. CDR3 in DNA: TGTGCCAGCAGCCAAGGACAGGGTAGGAGCGGGGAGCTGTTTTTT. The V gene is TRBV5-5, the J gene TRBJ2-2; 8 bases are a match to TRBD1. Germline V gene data show CDR1 as SGHKS and CDR2 as YYEKEE (reference sequence). The V and J ends lost 4 bases and 7 bases, in that order; junction bases with no gene match: 9. The length of the CDR3 is 15 residues.

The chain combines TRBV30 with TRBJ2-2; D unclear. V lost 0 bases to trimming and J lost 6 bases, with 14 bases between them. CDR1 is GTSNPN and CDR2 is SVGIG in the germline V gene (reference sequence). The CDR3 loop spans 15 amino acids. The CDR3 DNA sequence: TGTGCCTGGAGTGTAACGATCCTACCACCCGGGGAGCTGTTTTTT. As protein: CAWSVTILPPGELFF.

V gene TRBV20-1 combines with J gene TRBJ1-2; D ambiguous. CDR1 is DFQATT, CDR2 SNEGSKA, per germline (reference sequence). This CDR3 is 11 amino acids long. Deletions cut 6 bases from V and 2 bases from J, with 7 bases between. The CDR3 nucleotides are TGCAGTGCCGGGAGGAACTATGGCTACACCTTC. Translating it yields CSAGRNYGYTF.

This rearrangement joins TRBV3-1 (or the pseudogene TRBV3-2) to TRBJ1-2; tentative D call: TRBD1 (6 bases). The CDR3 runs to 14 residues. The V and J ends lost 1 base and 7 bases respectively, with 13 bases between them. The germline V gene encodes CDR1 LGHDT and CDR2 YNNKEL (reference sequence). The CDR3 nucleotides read TGTGCCAGCAGCCAAGTAATGGGGGGGCCTGGCTACACCTTC. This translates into CASSQVMGGPGYTF.

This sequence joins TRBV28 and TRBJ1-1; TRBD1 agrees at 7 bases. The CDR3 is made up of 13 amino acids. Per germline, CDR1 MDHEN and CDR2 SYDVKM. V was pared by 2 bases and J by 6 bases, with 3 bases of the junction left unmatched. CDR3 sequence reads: CASSLRGRPEAFF. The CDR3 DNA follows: TGTGCCAGCAGTTTAAGGGGGCGCCCTGAAGCTTTCTTT.

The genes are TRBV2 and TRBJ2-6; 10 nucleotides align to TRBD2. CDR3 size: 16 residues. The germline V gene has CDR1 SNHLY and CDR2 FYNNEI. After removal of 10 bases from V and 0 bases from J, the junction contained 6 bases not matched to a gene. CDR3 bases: TGTGCCACCGCTAGCGGGAGTATCTCTGGGGCCAACGTCCTGACTTTC. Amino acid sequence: CATASGSISGANVLTF.

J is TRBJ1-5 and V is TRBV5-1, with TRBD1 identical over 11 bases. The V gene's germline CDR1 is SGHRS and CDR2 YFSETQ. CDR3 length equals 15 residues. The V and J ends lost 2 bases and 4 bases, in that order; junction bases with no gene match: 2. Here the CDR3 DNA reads TGCGCCAGCAGCTTAGGGACAGGGGGAAATCAGCCCCAGCATTTT. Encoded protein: CASSLGTGGNQPQHF.

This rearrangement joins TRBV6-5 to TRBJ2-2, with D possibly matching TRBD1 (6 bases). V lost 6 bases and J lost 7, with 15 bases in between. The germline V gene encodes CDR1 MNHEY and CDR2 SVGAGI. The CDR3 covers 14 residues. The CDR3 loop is CASRTRGGVGELFF. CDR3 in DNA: TGTGCCAGCAGGACAAGAGGGGGAGTCGGGGAGCTGTTTTTT.

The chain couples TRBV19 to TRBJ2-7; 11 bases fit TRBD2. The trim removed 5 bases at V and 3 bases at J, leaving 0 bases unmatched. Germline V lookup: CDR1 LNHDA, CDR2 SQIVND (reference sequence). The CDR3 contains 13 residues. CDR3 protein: CASSLAGGYEQYF. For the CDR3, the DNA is TGTGCCAGTAGTCTAGCGGGAGGCTACGAGCAGTACTTC.

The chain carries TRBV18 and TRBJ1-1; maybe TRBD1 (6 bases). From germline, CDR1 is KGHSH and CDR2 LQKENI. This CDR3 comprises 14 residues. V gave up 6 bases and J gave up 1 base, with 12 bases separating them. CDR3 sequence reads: CASSLQGTNTEAFF. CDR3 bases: TGTGCCAGCTCGCTACAGGGTACGAACACTGAAGCTTTCTTT.

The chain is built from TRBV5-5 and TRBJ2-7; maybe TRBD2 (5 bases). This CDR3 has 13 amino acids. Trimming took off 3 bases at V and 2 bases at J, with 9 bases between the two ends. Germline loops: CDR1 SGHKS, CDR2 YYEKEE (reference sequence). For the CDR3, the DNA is TGTGCCAGCAGCTCCCCGACTACCTACGAGCAGTACTTC. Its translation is CASSSPTTYEQYF.

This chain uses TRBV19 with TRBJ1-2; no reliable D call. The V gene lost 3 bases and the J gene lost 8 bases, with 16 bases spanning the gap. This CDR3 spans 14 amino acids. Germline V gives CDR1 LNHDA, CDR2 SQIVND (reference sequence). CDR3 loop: CASSMSGIRTGYTF. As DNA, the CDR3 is TGTGCCAGTAGTATGTCGGGAATTCGGACCGGCTACACCTTC.